The TCR beta chain under discussion was sequenced for a study of technical replicates of blood from a handful of donors. J lost 2 bases, V lost 5 bases, and 5 bases had no gene match. This CDR3 contains 14 residues. Germline CDR1 is SGHTA and CDR2 is FQGNSA. Produced via immunoSEQ multiplex PCR; TCRdb's table is partial and in-frame only. The table has 80,000 or so clones, approximately 94% seen once. J is TRBJ2-7 and V is TRBV7-2; 8 positions match TRBD2. The sample comprised T cells isolated from PBMCs. The origin of this receptor is a human donor in good health. The CDR3 sequence: CASSPVAGPYEQYF. CDR3 nucleotides: TGTGCCAGCAGCCCTGTAGCGGGGCCCTACGAGCAGTACTTC.